What follows are 22 T cell receptor beta chains derived from one specimen sequenced in a study of cytomegalovirus exposure and HLA in healthy donors. Researchers ran the PCR with 60 Vbeta and 13 Jbeta primers. Measured with immunoSEQ multiplex PCR; TCRdb has only the in-frame clones, and not every one. The repertoire has about 120,000 clones, about 78% of them found once; the top ten carry 0.95% to 1.5%. Sequences were obtained from PBMCs. The receptors here all came from a female donor in good health and CMV-seronegative.

The chain joins TRBV10-3 to TRBJ2-7; weak D call: TRBD1 (6 bases). V was cut by 10 bases and J by 6 bases, with 16 bases left in between. The CDR3 has 12 residues. CDR1 is ENHRY and CDR2 is SYGVKD in the germline V gene. CDR3 in DNA: TGTGCCACGGACAGCCCGAAGGGCGAGCAGTACTTC. It translates to CATDSPKGEQYF.

The V gene is TRBV6-8, the J gene TRBJ1-1; TRBD1 aligns across 7 bases. Trimming removed 4 bases from V and 1 base from J; junction bases left unmatched: 15. The CDR3 sequence is 18 residues long. Germline V gene sequence: CDR1 MNHGY, CDR2 SAAAGT. CDR3 residues: CASSFHSMEGTENTEAFF. In nucleotides, the CDR3 is TGTGCCAGCAGTTTCCACTCGATGGAAGGGACAGAGAACACTGAAGCTTTCTTT.

This clone was observed once. The J gene is TRBJ2-2, the V gene TRBV6-1, with D uncertain. Germline-derived CDR1 and CDR2 are MNHNS and SASEGT. Trimming took 7 bases from V and 1 from J, leaving 13 bases between them. The CDR3 has 15 amino acids. CDR3 region: CASTGTRGNTGELFF. The CDR3 DNA follows: TGTGCCAGCACCGGAACCCGAGGGAACACCGGGGAGCTGTTTTTT.

The chain combines TRBV27 with TRBJ2-7, with 7 bases that match TRBD1. The CDR3 spans 15 residues. The trim removed 6 bases at V and 5 bases at J, leaving 13 bases unmatched. The germline gives CDR1 MNHEY, CDR2 SMNVEV (reference sequence). CDR3 sequence (DNA): TGTGCCAGCAGCCCGGACTTAAGGGGGCTCCACGAGCAGTACTTC. Protein: CASSPDLRGLHEQYF.

The rearrangement uses TRBV10-3 and TRBJ1-2; D is possibly TRBD1 (5 bases). The CDR3 loop spans 18 amino acids. Trimming removed 8 bases at V and 1 base at J, with 26 bases between. Germline V gene sequence: CDR1 ENHRY, CDR2 SYGVKD. DNA of the CDR3: TGTGCCATCGGAGCAGGGCGCCTGGACACCGCTCTTAACTATGGCTACACCTTC. It codes for CAIGAGRLDTALNYGYTF.

The genes are TRBV11-2 and TRBJ2-5; perhaps TRBD2 as D (5 bases). This CDR3 is 16 amino acids long. Germline CDR1 SGHAT, CDR2 FQNNGV. Deletions cut 1 base from V and 4 bases from J, with 16 bases between. The CDR3 region is CASSLVRGAGGETQYF. The CDR3 DNA reads TGTGCCAGCAGCTTAGTGCGTGGTGCAGGAGGAGAGACCCAGTACTTC. The whole variable domain, filled in from reference TRBV11-2 and TRBJ2-5, reads EAGVAQSPRYKIIEKRQSVAFWCNPISGHATLYWYQQILGQGPKLLIQFQNNGVVDDSQLPKDRFSAERLKGVDSTLKIQPAKLEDSAVYLCASSLVRGAGGETQYFGPGTRLLVL.

This clone has a handful of counts. At the DNA level, this CDR3 is encoded by other sequences in the same sample as well. The genes are TRBV28 and TRBJ2-3; D not resolved. V was shortened by 2 bases and J by 3 bases, with 3 bases between the two germline ends. Germline V gives CDR1 MDHEN, CDR2 SYDVKM. This CDR3 spans 12 amino acids. As DNA, the CDR3 is TGTGCCAGCAGTTTAATAACAGATACGCAGTATTTT. Translated, it gives CASSLITDTQYF.

The V gene is TRBV5-1, the J gene TRBJ1-1; weak D call: TRBD1 (6 bases). Trimming left V 4 bases short and J 10 bases short, with 20 bases between. Germline V gene data show CDR1 as SGHRS and CDR2 as YFSETQ. CDR3 length: 14 residues. DNA of the CDR3: TGCGCCAGCAGCCCTACAGGGCTTATTAACGGAGCTTTCTTT. Its translation is CASSPTGLINGAFF.

The chain carries TRBV19 and TRBJ2-7; possibly TRBD1 for D (6 bases). The germline V and J ends were trimmed by 8 bases and 3 bases, with 14 bases remaining between them. The CDR3 sequence is 13 residues long. CDR1 and CDR2 (germline): LNHDA, SQIVND (reference sequence). This CDR3 is CASGGGDSYEQYF. DNA for the CDR3: TGTGCCAGTGGGGGCGGTGACAGCTACGAGCAGTACTTC.

This chain joins TRBV6-5 and TRBJ2-2; TRBD2 might be the D (7 bases). Germline V gene sequence: CDR1 MNHEY, CDR2 SVGAGI. The CDR3 totals 15 residues. Trimming stripped 6 bases from V and 1 base from J, with 12 bases between. The CDR3 region is CASRGGALNTGELFF. CDR3 DNA sequence: TGTGCCAGCAGGGGGGGGGCCTTGAACACCGGGGAGCTGTTTTTT.

J is TRBJ2-2 and V is TRBV5-1, with TRBD2 identical over 9 bases. V lost 4 bases, J lost 2 bases, and 12 bases stayed unmatched. The CDR3 is made up of 18 amino acids. CDR1 is SGHRS and CDR2 is YFSETQ in the germline V gene. CDR3 nucleotide sequence: TGCGCCAGCAGCAAAAACGGGAGACTAGCGGATAACACCGGGGAGCTGTTTTTT. The encoded protein is CASSKNGRLADNTGELFF.

This clone was observed a single time. The J gene is TRBJ1-2, the V gene TRBV6-5, with 8 bases aligning to TRBD1. This CDR3 spans 15 amino acids. Germline assignment: CDR1 MNHEY and CDR2 SVGAGI. J was trimmed by 4 bases and V by 6 bases; bases with no gene match: 10. CDR3 DNA: TGTGCCAGCAGGCTAGGACAGGGTTCTTCCTATGGCTACACCTTC. It encodes CASRLGQGSSYGYTF.

This chain connects TRBV15 to TRBJ2-7, with 8 bases aligning to TRBD2. The CDR3 contains 16 residues. Germline V gives CDR1 LNHNV, CDR2 YYDKDF (reference sequence). J lost 0 bases, V lost 5 bases, and 9 bases had no gene match. CDR3 amino acids: CATSHSGAGGSYEQYF. CDR3 bases: TGTGCCACCAGCCATAGCGGTGCGGGAGGCTCCTACGAGCAGTACTTC.

The CDR3 reads CASSYRGAGGTGELFF. For the CDR3, the DNA is TGTGCCAGCAGTTACCGTGGGGCTGGTGGCACCGGGGAGCTGTTTTTT. This rearrangement joins TRBV6-5 to TRBJ2-2; D possibly corresponds to TRBD1 (5 bases). This CDR3 has 16 residues. CDR1 and CDR2 (germline): MNHEY, SVGAGI. Trimming took off 2 bases at V and 4 bases at J, with 14 bases between the two ends.

The chain uses TRBV30 and TRBJ2-3; 9 bases fit TRBD2. Germline assignment: CDR1 GTSNPN and CDR2 SVGIG (reference sequence). This CDR3 comprises 16 residues. Trimming at V came to 0 bases and at J to 5 bases, leaving 9 bases not matched to a gene. This CDR3 is CAWSVRGGRAVDTQYF. In DNA form, the CDR3 reads TGTGCCTGGAGTGTACGGGGCGGGAGGGCGGTAGATACGCAGTATTTT.

V is TRBV6-1 and J is TRBJ1-1; 11 nucleotides align to TRBD1. With 5 bases clipped from V and 11 bases from J, the junction kept 7 bases outside the gene matches. There are 13 residues in the CDR3. Looked up from germline, CDR1 is MNHNS and CDR2 is SASEGT. The CDR3 DNA follows: TGTGCCAGCAGTTTGGACAGGGGGCTCTCGGCTTTCTTT. Its translation is CASSLDRGLSAFF.

This chain links TRBV6-5 with TRBJ1-1; a possible D gene is TRBD1 (5 bases). The CDR3 is 12 residues long. CDR1 is MNHEY, CDR2 SVGAGI, per germline. Deletions cut 2 bases from V and 4 bases from J, with 5 bases between. The CDR3 bases are TGTGCCAGCAGTTACACAGGCACTGAAGCTTTCTTT. Its translation: CASSYTGTEAFF.

The CDR3 bases are TGTGCCACCAGCAGAGATTTGACAGGGAGTGATGGCTACACCTTC. This gives the protein CATSRDLTGSDGYTF. V gene TRBV15 combines with J gene TRBJ1-2; 7 positions match TRBD1. The CDR3 loop spans 15 amino acids. Unmatched junction bases numbered 7, after V lost 0 bases and J lost 6 bases. Germline CDR1 is LNHNV and CDR2 is YYDKDF (reference sequence).

This clone came up once. The rearrangement links TRBV7-9 to TRBJ2-5; perhaps TRBD1 as D (5 bases). V lost 0 bases, J lost 1 base, and 15 bases lay in between. Germline CDR1 SEHNR, CDR2 FQNEAQ (reference sequence). This CDR3 region has 17 residues. Here the CDR3 DNA reads TGTGCCAGCAGCTTAGCTTGGATAAATCAGGGCCAAGAGACCCAGTACTTC. This encodes CASSLAWINQGQETQYF.

The J gene is TRBJ2-3, the V gene TRBV28; no firm D call. CDR1 MDHEN and CDR2 SYDVKM come from the germline V gene. The CDR3 is 15 residues long. The V and J ends lost 6 bases and 1 base respectively, with 14 bases between them. CDR3 coding DNA: TGTGCCAGCAGGGGCCAAACCTCCCGCACAGATACGCAGTATTTT. This encodes CASRGQTSRTDTQYF.

The J gene is TRBJ1-5, the V gene TRBV2; D might be TRBD1 (5 bases). Trimming cost V 3 bases and J 2 bases, with 11 bases left between them. CDR3 length equals 15 residues. CDR1 and CDR2 (germline): SNHLY, FYNNEI. DNA for the CDR3: TGTGCCAGCAGTGAGCAGGGTTCGGGCAATCAGCCCCAGCATTTT. Translation: CASSEQGSGNQPQHF.

The count of this clone is one. The CDR3 DNA sequence: TGTGCCAGCAGCGAAGGGCGGGAGAGGAGCACAGATACGCAGTATTTT. This encodes CASSEGRERSTDTQYF. This rearrangement joins TRBV5-4 to TRBJ2-3; 7 nucleotides align to TRBD2. The CDR3 loop spans 16 amino acids. With 4 bases clipped from V and 0 bases from J, the junction kept 8 bases outside the gene matches. Germline CDR1 SGHNT, CDR2 YYREEE (reference sequence).